These 6 T cell receptor beta chains share one sample of origin, sequenced in a study of blood T cell repertoires in COVID-19 (TCRdb year 2020). The library was produced with the immunoSEQ multiplex PCR assay. Drawn from immuneACCESS, this table holds only the in-frame rearrangements with V and J called that TCRdb kept. Clones are partly lost; checked studies trace under half to an unresolved V gene and leave the rest unexplained. The sample table shows approximately 170,000 clones, and about four fifths are seen once. In total, the top ten clones hold about 11% of the sample. Sequencing used peripheral blood. Every receptor here comes from a man in his sixties or seventies with active or convalescent COVID-19.

CDR3 sequence: CASTGLAGAPYNEQFF. The DNA of the CDR3 is TGCGCCAGCACCGGACTAGCGGGGGCCCCTTACAATGAGCAGTTCTTC. This rearrangement joins TRBV5-1 to TRBJ2-1; 13 bases line up with TRBD2. The CDR3 spans 16 residues. Unmatched junction bases numbered 7, after V lost 6 bases and J lost 4 bases. CDR1 is SGHRS, CDR2 YFSETQ, per germline.

The chain recombines TRBV11-2 with TRBJ1-1; D is unclear. V was shortened by 1 base and J by 2 bases, with 8 bases between the two germline ends. Germline values: CDR1 SGHAT, CDR2 FQNNGV. This CDR3 comprises 14 residues. CDR3 amino acids: CASSLASINTEAFF. The CDR3 region has the DNA TGTGCCAGCAGCTTAGCGAGTATCAACACTGAAGCTTTCTTT.

The rearrangement joins TRBV5-4 to TRBJ2-4; 8 nucleotides align to TRBD1. The CDR3 extends over 16 amino acids. V lost 2 bases and J lost 5; bases outside the gene matches: 9. CDR1 is SGHNT and CDR2 is YYREEE in the germline V gene (reference sequence). The CDR3 DNA is TGTGCCAGCAGCTTAGGACAGGGTGGTGGAGAAAACATTCAGTACTTC. Amino acids: CASSLGQGGGENIQYF.

This clone turned up a few times. The rearrangement links TRBV28 to TRBJ1-5; D call uncertain. The CDR3 consists of 14 residues. Trimming pared 9 bases from V and 2 bases from J, leaving 14 bases between. The germline gives CDR1 MDHEN, CDR2 SYDVKM. The CDR3 DNA follows: TGTGCCAGTGGGAATGGCGGGGGCAATCAGCCCCAGCATTTT. Translation gives CASGNGGGNQPQHF.

The chain recombines TRBV7-2 with TRBJ2-7; possibly TRBD1 for D (6 bases). The CDR3 covers 15 residues. V lost 6 bases and J lost 2, with 17 bases in between. The germline V gene has CDR1 SGHTA and CDR2 FQGNSA. CDR3 loop: CASSQRGTPTYEQYF. The CDR3 DNA reads TGTGCCAGCAGTCAGAGGGGGACACCCACCTACGAGCAGTACTTC.

J is TRBJ2-1 and V is TRBV7-9, with D possibly matching TRBD2 (6 bases). The CDR3 is 15 amino acids. V lost 5 bases and J lost 4, with 15 bases in between. Germline V lookup: CDR1 SEHNR, CDR2 FQNEAQ (reference sequence). The CDR3 DNA follows: TGTGCCAGCAGCCCCCCGGGACTGTCATACAATGAGCAGTTCTTC. Translating gives CASSPPGLSYNEQFF. Full variable domain (rest looked up from reference TRBV7-9 and TRBJ2-1): DTGVSQNPRHKITKRGQNVTFRCDPISEHNRLYWYRQTLGQGPEFLTYFQNEAQLEKSRLLSDRFSAERPKGSFSTLEIQRTEQGDSAMYLCASSPPGLSYNEQFFGPGTRLTVL.